The rows below give T cell receptor beta chains drawn from one sample of a study of cytomegalovirus exposure and HLA in healthy donors. Here immunoSEQ multiplex PCR was the method, and the copy in TCRdb shows in-frame clones only, minus some. The sample has roughly 100,000 clones; approximately 16% are singletons. Sequencing was performed on PBMCs. Receptor source: a female donor in good health and CMV-seronegative. Each CDR3 is given with its conserved first and last residue. A D gene is named only where the DNA matches it firmly. Only part of the rows carry a size: once, few, many, or a class if the clone is expanded.

J,size,D,V,CDR3,DNA
TRBJ2-7,few,-,TRBV9,CASSPEGSRPYEQYF,TGTGCCAGCAGTCCCGAGGGTTCGAGGCCCTACGAGCAGTACTTC
TRBJ1-2,-,TRBD1,TRBV7-2,CASSFGQGVRGYTF,TGTGCCAGCAGCTTTGGACAGGGAGTGCGGGGCTACACCTTC
TRBJ1-1,-,TRBD1,TRBV10-3,CAISDGGGTGNTEAFF,TGTGCCATCAGTGACGGTGGGGGGACAGGGAACACTGAAGCTTTCTTT
TRBJ1-2,-,-,TRBV2,CASSEGVHGYTF,TGTGCCAGCTCCGAGGGAGTTCATGGCTACACCTTC
TRBJ2-1,-,TRBD2,TRBV30,CAWRVGLASGTSGKNPFGEQFF,TGTGCCTGGAGGGTTGGGCTCGCCTCCGGGACTAGCGGGAAGAACCCCTTTGGTGAGCAGTTCTTC
TRBJ2-7,-,TRBD2,TRBV7-9,CASSPAVAGVILNEQYF,TGTGCCAGCAGCCCCGCGGTAGCGGGAGTAATTCTTAACGAGCAGTACTTC
TRBJ1-4,-,-,TRBV18,CASSPPAIPGGEKLFF,TGTGCCAGCTCACCACCGGCTATTCCGGGGGGCGAAAAACTGTTTTTT
TRBJ2-7,few,TRBD1,TRBV19,CASSSPTGGSYEQYF,TGTGCCAGTAGTAGCCCAACAGGGGGATCATACGAGCAGTACTTC
TRBJ1-2,-,-,TRBV29-1,CSVDLTADSRHYGYTF,TGCAGCGTTGATTTAACCGCGGACAGCCGCCACTATGGCTACACCTTC
TRBJ2-1,-,-,TRBV30,CAWSVLAGLYNEQFF,TGTGCCTGGAGTGTATTGGCGGGCCTTTACAATGAGCAGTTCTTC
TRBJ1-2,-,TRBD1,TRBV11-2,CASSGPRDRHGYTF,TGTGCCAGCAGCGGCCCACGGGACAGGCATGGCTACACCTTC
TRBJ2-5,few,TRBD2,TRBV28,CASSLSSGTTQETQYF,TGTGCCAGCAGTTTATCAAGTGGGACTACGCAAGAGACCCAGTACTTC
TRBJ1-6,few,-,TRBV27,CASSLNTGSNSPLHF,TGTGCCAGCAGTTTAAACACAGGGTCTAATTCACCCCTCCACTTT
TRBJ2-1,-,-,TRBV18,CASSPGSGIYNEQFF,TGTGCCAGCTCACCGGGTAGCGGAATATACAATGAGCAGTTCTTC
TRBJ1-1,few,TRBD1,TRBV7-8,CASSLTGGTEAFF,TGTGCCAGCAGCTTGACAGGGGGCACTGAAGCTTTCTTT
TRBJ2-1,few,-,TRBV14,CASSALPGSNEQFF,TGTGCCAGCAGCGCCCTTCCGGGTTCCAATGAGCAGTTCTTC
TRBJ2-7,-,-,TRBV6-5,CASSFGRPRHEQYF,TGTGCCAGCAGTTTCGGCAGGCCACGACACGAGCAGTACTTC
TRBJ2-3,-,-,TRBV7-9,CASSLSVWQASNTDTQYF,TGTGCCAGCAGCTTATCGGTTTGGCAGGCCAGTAACACAGATACGCAGTATTTT
TRBJ1-6,few,-,TRBV6-5,CASSYRGGQSPLHF,TGTGCCAGCAGTTACCGGGGGGGCCAATCACCCCTCCACTTT
TRBJ1-1,few,TRBD1,TRBV7-6,CASSLETGLDTEAFF,TGTGCCAGCAGCTTAGAGACAGGGCTGGACACTGAAGCTTTCTTT
TRBJ1-2,few,TRBD1,TRBV5-8,CASSIGQGDYGYTF,TGTGCCAGCAGCATCGGACAGGGTGACTATGGCTACACCTTC
TRBJ2-1,-,TRBD2,TRBV6-5,CASTPTSGPYNEQFF,TGTGCCAGCACTCCGACTAGCGGTCCCTACAATGAGCAGTTCTTC
TRBJ2-2,-,-,TRBV28,CASITGNTGELFF,TGTGCCAGCATAACAGGGAACACCGGGGAGCTGTTTTTT
TRBJ2-3,few,-,TRBV11-2,CASSATRDTSTDTQYF,TGTGCCAGCAGCGCCACCCGGGACACCAGCACAGATACGCAGTATTTT
TRBJ1-1,-,-,TRBV13,CASSLDRLLTGEAFF,TGTGCCAGCAGCTTAGACCGACTCCTCACAGGGGAAGCTTTCTTT
TRBJ2-2,few,TRBD2,TRBV7-7,CASSLAVAGGPRGELFF,TGTGCTAGCAGCTTAGCGGTCGCGGGGGGGCCTCGCGGGGAGCTGTTTTTT
TRBJ2-7,-,TRBD1,TRBV9,CASSVEDGGNRGPDEQYF,TGTGCCAGCAGCGTAGAGGATGGGGGAAACAGGGGGCCGGACGAGCAGTACTTC
TRBJ2-1,-,TRBD2,TRBV5-1,CASSLAGTSVYNEQFF,TGCGCCAGCAGCTTGGCAGGGACTAGCGTGTACAATGAGCAGTTCTTC
TRBJ1-5,-,TRBD1,TRBV7-8,CASSLPGQGNQPQHF,TGTGCCAGCAGCTTACCGGGACAGGGCAATCAGCCCCAGCATTTT
TRBJ1-4,-,TRBD1,TRBV18,CASSPGTATNEKLFF,TGTGCCAGCTCACCCGGGACAGCAACTAATGAAAAACTGTTTTTT
TRBJ1-1,-,-,TRBV7-2,CASSLAGGGHGNTEAFF,TGTGCCAGCAGCTTAGCAGGGGGTGGTCATGGGAACACTGAAGCTTTCTTT
TRBJ1-2,-,TRBD1,TRBV29-1,CSVGTGARYTF,TGCAGCGTCGGGACAGGGGCACGCTACACCTTC
TRBJ2-5,few,-,TRBV7-9,CASSSRRETQYF,TGTGCCAGCAGCTCGAGGCGGGAGACCCAGTACTTC
TRBJ2-5,-,TRBD2,TRBV30,CAWTPSGMNGETQYF,TGTGCCTGGACTCCTAGCGGAATGAACGGGGAGACCCAGTACTTC
TRBJ1-5,-,TRBD1,TRBV7-9,CASSFGTGFQPQHF,TGTGCCAGCAGCTTCGGGACAGGGTTTCAGCCCCAGCATTTT
TRBJ1-2,few,-,TRBV13,CASSSQGWEYGYTF,TGTGCCAGCAGCTCACAGGGTTGGGAGTATGGCTACACCTTC
TRBJ1-2,few,TRBD1,TRBV10-1,CASSESATQGAHGYTF,TGCGCCAGCAGTGAGTCCGCCACACAGGGGGCTCATGGCTACACCTTC
TRBJ1-1,-,TRBD1,TRBV13,CASMVFGTANTEAFF,TGTGCCAGCATGGTTTTCGGGACAGCAAACACTGAAGCTTTCTTT
TRBJ1-1,-,-,TRBV10-3,CAIKELETEAFF,TGTGCCATCAAGGAGCTAGAGACTGAAGCTTTCTTT
TRBJ2-5,-,TRBD2,TRBV7-2,CASSFGRLAGVGETQYF,TGTGCCAGCAGCTTCGGGAGACTAGCGGGAGTTGGGGAGACCCAGTACTTC
TRBJ2-7,-,TRBD1,TRBV5-1,CASSPGTGISYEQYF,TGCGCCAGCAGCCCTGGGACAGGGATTTCCTACGAGCAGTACTTC
TRBJ2-7,few,-,TRBV5-1,CASSLRQGSQEQYF,TGCGCCAGCAGCTTGAGGCAGGGAAGCCAAGAGCAGTACTTC
TRBJ1-1,few,-,TRBV29-1,CSVTESMNTEAFF,TGCAGCGTGACTGAGAGCATGAACACTGAAGCTTTCTTT
TRBJ2-3,-,TRBD1,TRBV7-8,CASSPRSGQLTDTQYF,TGTGCCAGCAGCCCCCGGTCGGGACAGTTAACAGATACGCAGTATTTT